This TCR beta chain originates from a study of T cells in Graves' hyperthyroidism and ophthalmopathy. This CDR3 region has 14 residues. Trimming removed 9 bases from V and 2 bases from J, with 18 bases in between. The germline V gene encodes CDR1 SGHDT and CDR2 YYEEEE. Hyperthyroidism had been newly diagnosed in patients aged 18 to 65, and its duration was under 2 months. From RNA transcripts, TCR beta CDR3 regions were amplified. HTBI primers drove first-round RT-PCR of the TCR CDR3. TCRdb independently ran MiXCR on the multiplex PCR reads; one entry per CDR3 protein. The table records a few hundred thousand distinct CDR3 sequences, 15% to 18% of them present only once. This clonotype has ten or more counts.

The chain combines TRBV5-6 with TRBJ2-7; D is possibly TRBD2 (6 bases). This receptor was taken from a woman in her 30s with Graves' hyperthyroidism. The sample comprised blood. For the CDR3, the DNA is TGTGCCACCATGGCATGGGGGGTCGCCTACGAGCAGTACTTC. Translated: CATMAWGVAYEQYF. Full variable domain (remainder filled in from reference TRBV5-6 and TRBJ2-7): DAGVTQSPTHLIKTRGQQVTLRCSPKSGHDTVSWYQQALGQGPQFIFQYYEEEERQRGNFPDRFSGHQFPNYSSELNVNALLLGDSALYLCATMAWGVAYEQYFGPGTRLTVT.